This TCR beta chain was profiled in a study of T cell responses to AZD1222 COVID-19 vaccine. Broader study findings: Reports say nearly half of spike-specific TCRs go after unmutated variant regions. Vaccine-related CD4 TCRs covered spike, predominating at 160-218 and 743-854. Spike-specific TCR breadth and depth rose after two AZD1222 doses.

The CDR3 extends over 14 amino acids. The V gene's germline CDR1 is SGHRS and CDR2 YFSETQ. J was trimmed by 1 base and V by 6 bases; bases with no gene match: 5. Here immunoSEQ multiplex PCR was the method, and the copy in TCRdb shows in-frame clones only, minus some. This table holds some 130,000 clones, approximately 88% found once. Concerning this clone itself: Its antigen is as yet unknown.

The clonotype comes from an adult in good health. J is TRBJ2-5 and V is TRBV5-1, with 8 nucleotides matching TRBD2. The sample in question was peripheral blood, obtained on day 0 of MenACWY control vaccination. Here the CDR3 DNA reads TGCGCCAGCACCGGGAGGGCCCCCCAAGAGACCCAGTACTTC. Its protein product is CASTGRAPQETQYF.